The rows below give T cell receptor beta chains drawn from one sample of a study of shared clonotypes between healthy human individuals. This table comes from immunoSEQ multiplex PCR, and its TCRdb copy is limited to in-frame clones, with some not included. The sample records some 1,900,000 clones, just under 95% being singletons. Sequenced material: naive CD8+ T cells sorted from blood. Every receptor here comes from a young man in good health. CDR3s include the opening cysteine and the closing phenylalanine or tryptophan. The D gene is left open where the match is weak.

CASSIDSEAFF	TGTGCCAGTAGTATAGACTCTGAAGCTTTCTTT	NA	TRBV19	TRBJ1-1
CASSPTGTGLYEQYF	TGTGCCAGCAGCCCCACGGGTACAGGGCTCTACGAGCAGTACTTC	NA	TRBV7-8	TRBJ2-7
CASSRGTGGMDEAFF	TGCGCCAGCAGCCGCGGGACAGGGGGCATGGATGAAGCTTTCTTT	TRBD1	TRBV4-1	TRBJ1-1
CASSQDIGEQYF	TGCGCCAGCAGCCAAGATATAGGAGAGCAGTACTTC	NA	TRBV4-3	TRBJ2-7
CASSAGEATNEKLFF	TGTGCCAGCAGCGCCGGGGAGGCAACTAATGAAAAACTGTTTTTT	NA	TRBV9	TRBJ1-4
CASSNDRERAGELFF	TGTGCCAGCAGCAACGACAGGGAACGGGCCGGGGAGCTGTTTTTT	TRBD1	TRBV9	TRBJ2-2
CASSSLGLQGGDEQFF	TGTGCCAGCAGCTCACTGGGCCTACAGGGTGGGGATGAGCAGTTCTTC	NA	TRBV7-2	TRBJ2-1
CASSQDPAGELFF	TGTGCCAGCAGCCAAGATCCTGCCGGGGAGCTGTTTTTT	NA	TRBV4-2	TRBJ2-2
CASSLSLAPYNEQFF	TGTGCCAGCAGTTTAAGCCTAGCCCCCTACAATGAGCAGTTCTTC	NA	TRBV27	TRBJ2-1
CASSPRGIQETQYF	TGTGCCAGCAGCCCGCGGGGGATCCAAGAGACCCAGTACTTC	TRBD2	TRBV13	TRBJ2-5
CASSLRPGPQETQYF	TGCGCCAGCAGCCTTCGCCCAGGGCCCCAAGAGACCCAGTACTTC	NA	TRBV5-1	TRBJ2-5
CASRRTGGGEKLFF	TGTGCCAGCAGGCGGACAGGGGGTGGTGAAAAACTGTTTTTT	TRBD1	TRBV6-5	TRBJ1-4
CASSLPVAGVGEQYF	TGTGCCAGCAGCTTACCCGTGGCAGGGGTAGGCGAGCAGTACTTC	NA	TRBV7-9	TRBJ2-7
CASSQGARQETQYF	TGCGCCAGCAGCCAGGGGGCGCGCCAAGAGACCCAGTACTTC	NA	TRBV4-1	TRBJ2-5
CASCWLAGFEQFF	TGTGCCAGCTGTTGGCTAGCGGGATTTGAGCAGTTCTTC	TRBD2	TRBV6-1	TRBJ2-1
CAWSVGDGQFF	TGTGCCTGGAGTGTAGGGGATGGGCAGTTCTTC	NA	TRBV30	TRBJ2-1